These 25 T cell receptor beta chains share one sample of origin, sequenced in a study of blood T cell repertoires in COVID-19. The repertoire was sequenced with immunoSEQ multiplex PCR; TCRdb's copy has only in-frame clones and lacks some. The sample records roughly 300,000 clones, 70% to 90% being singletons. What was sequenced was peripheral blood. Every receptor here comes from a human donor in a cohort sampled during active COVID-19.

V usage is TRBV3-1 (or the pseudogene TRBV3-2) and J usage is TRBJ2-1, with a possible D match to TRBD2 (6 bases). Trimming took 0 bases from V and 7 from J, leaving 13 bases between them. The CDR3 is 15 amino acids. The germline gives CDR1 LGHDT, CDR2 YNNKEL (reference sequence). The chain's CDR3 is CASSQERDFSNEQFF. The CDR3 DNA follows: TGTGCCAGCAGCCAAGAGCGGGACTTCTCAAATGAGCAGTTCTTC.

The J gene is TRBJ1-2, the V gene TRBV6-5, with D hard to call. Germline V CDR1 and CDR2: MNHEY, SVGAGI. This CDR3 has 14 amino acids. Trimming removed 10 bases at V and 0 bases at J, with 15 bases between. CDR3 residues: CATRYRGANYGYTF. The CDR3 nucleotides read TGTGCCACCCGGTACCGGGGAGCTAACTATGGCTACACCTTC.

This chain uses TRBV29-1 with TRBJ1-4; D gene ambiguous. Per the germline V gene, CDR1 is SQVTM and CDR2 is ANQGSEA. The CDR3 extends over 13 amino acids. V lost 2 bases and J 10 bases, leaving 14 bases between the germline ends. This CDR3 is CSVESEGSVKLFF. As DNA, the CDR3 is TGCAGCGTTGAATCGGAGGGTTCTGTAAAACTGTTTTTT.

This clone has a single count. The gene calls are TRBV11-1 and TRBJ1-1, with TRBD1 identical over 8 bases. CDR3 size: 16 residues. Per the germline V gene, CDR1 is SGHAT and CDR2 is FQDESV (reference sequence). V lost 5 bases and J lost 5; bases outside the gene matches: 13. Here the CDR3 reads CASSPASGTGGTEAFF. The CDR3 nucleotides read TGTGCCAGCAGCCCTGCCTCCGGGACAGGAGGGACTGAAGCTTTCTTT.

This chain uses TRBV10-3 with TRBJ2-4; a possible D gene is TRBD1 (6 bases). This CDR3 is built from 13 residues. The ends were cut back, 11 bases at V and 2 bases at J, with 13 bases in the middle. Germline CDR1 is ENHRY and CDR2 is SYGVKD. CDR3 in DNA: TGTGCCTCAGCGCAGGGGACCAAAAACATTCAGTACTTC. It specifies CASAQGTKNIQYF.

V is TRBV3-1 (or the pseudogene TRBV3-2) and J is TRBJ1-5; 10 positions match TRBD1. The J segment lost 7 bases and the V segment lost 4 bases, leaving 4 bases of the junction unmatched. Germline CDR1 and CDR2: LGHDT and YNNKEL (reference sequence). The CDR3 runs 14 residues. Here the CDR3 reads CASSLGDRGQPQHF. DNA for the CDR3: TGTGCCAGCAGCCTGGGGGACAGGGGACAGCCCCAGCATTTT.

About this clone: One junction end disagrees with the germline gene, perhaps due to a read error. The J gene is TRBJ1-1, the V gene TRBV3-1 (or the pseudogene TRBV3-2); D not resolved. The CDR3 extends over 12 amino acids. Looked up from germline, CDR1 is LGHDT and CDR2 is YNNKEL (reference sequence). Written as DNA, the CDR3 is TGTGCCAGCAGCCAAGCTGAGACTGAGGCTTTCTTT. This codes for CASSQAETEAFF.

Only a few counts were recorded for this clone. The chain couples TRBV2 to TRBJ1-6; D gene uncertain. The CDR3 is 14 amino acids. Per germline, CDR1 SNHLY and CDR2 FYNNEI. V lost 2 bases, J lost 11 bases, and 13 bases lay in between. This CDR3 reads CASSELLREAPLHF. The CDR3 nucleotides are TGTGCCAGCAGTGAATTGCTGAGGGAGGCACCCCTCCACTTT.

The gene calls are TRBV9 and TRBJ2-3, with D hard to call. The length of the CDR3 is 12 residues. Trimming pared 3 bases from V and 6 bases from J, leaving 8 bases between. CDR1 and CDR2 from the germline V gene are SGDLS and YYNGEE. The CDR3 sequence: CASSAARDTQYF. The CDR3 DNA reads as TGTGCCAGCAGCGCTGCGAGGGATACGCAGTATTTT.

The chain carries TRBV5-1 and TRBJ1-1, with 8 bases that match TRBD1. After removal of 3 bases from V and 1 base from J, the junction contained 5 bases not matched to a gene. CDR1 and CDR2 from the germline V gene are SGHRS and YFSETQ. CDR3 length: 15 amino acids. CDR3: CASSYSGTGNTEAFF. Here the CDR3 DNA reads TGCGCCAGCAGCTACTCCGGGACAGGGAACACTGAAGCTTTCTTT. Drawing the rest from reference TRBV5-1 and TRBJ1-1, the complete variable domain is KAGVTQTPRYLIKTRGQQVTLSCSPISGHRSVSWYQQTPGQGLQFLFEYFSETQRNKGNFPGRFSGRQFSNSRSEMNVSTLELGDSALYLCASSYSGTGNTEAFFGQGTRLTVV.

The rearrangement links TRBV11-3 to TRBJ2-3; D is ambiguous. The CDR3 is made up of 13 amino acids. V lost 4 bases and J lost 3, with 8 bases in between. Germline V lookup: CDR1 SGHNT, CDR2 YENEEA. The CDR3 loop is CASSSLVTDTQYF. For the CDR3, the DNA is TGTGCCAGCAGCTCGTTAGTGACAGATACGCAGTATTTT.

This clone was counted a single time. The chain uses TRBV15 and TRBJ2-7; tentatively, D is TRBD2 (7 bases). Germline V gene lookup returns CDR1 LNHNV and CDR2 YYDKDF (reference sequence). The CDR3 length is 12 residues. Trimming pared 11 bases from V and 2 bases from J, leaving 13 bases between. In nucleotides, the CDR3 is TGTGCCGTCGGGGGGCTCCCCTACGAGCAGTACTTC. Protein product: CAVGGLPYEQYF.

The rearrangement uses TRBV7-9 and TRBJ2-7, with D perhaps TRBD1 (5 bases). CDR1 and CDR2 from the germline V gene are SEHNR and FQNEAQ (reference sequence). V lost 2 bases to trimming and J lost 3 bases, with 11 bases between them. The CDR3 spans 14 residues. As DNA, the CDR3 is TGTGCCAGCAGCTTAAGGGGATCGGGCTACGAGCAGTACTTC. It codes for CASSLRGSGYEQYF.

The sample holds a few counts of this clone. This chain connects TRBV5-4 to TRBJ2-3, with TRBD2 matching over 7 bases. The CDR3 is 15 amino acids. V was pared by 4 bases and J by 1 base, with 6 bases of the junction left unmatched. CDR1 is SGHNT, CDR2 YYREEE, per germline (reference sequence). The CDR3: CASSPRAGGTDTQYF. CDR3 nucleotides: TGTGCCAGCAGCCCTCGTGCGGGAGGCACAGATACGCAGTATTTT.

The genes are TRBV19 and TRBJ1-2; possible D gene TRBD1, 6 bases. The CDR3 runs to 14 residues. Germline-derived CDR1 and CDR2 are LNHDA and SQIVND (reference sequence). V was pared by 5 bases and J by 0 bases, with 10 bases between. The CDR3 loop reads CASSSGQSNYGYTF. The CDR3 bases are TGTGCCAGTAGTTCAGGACAGTCTAACTATGGCTACACCTTC.

The rearrangement joins TRBV5-1 to TRBJ2-1; D is uncertain. Germline CDR1 SGHRS, CDR2 YFSETQ. V lost 2 bases and J lost 6, with 12 bases in between. The CDR3 contains 14 residues. CDR3 nucleotide sequence: TGCGCCAGCAGCTTTAATACGGTCTCCAATGAGCAGTTCTTC. Its translation: CASSFNTVSNEQFF.

This rearrangement joins TRBV5-1 to TRBJ1-1; weak D call: TRBD1 (5 bases). CDR3 length: 14 amino acids. V was clipped by 0 bases and J by 1 base, with 7 bases between them. Germline V gene sequence: CDR1 SGHRS, CDR2 YFSETQ. CDR3 in DNA: TGCGCCAGCAGCTTGGAGGGGTCGAACACTGAAGCTTTCTTT. Its protein product is CASSLEGSNTEAFF.

This chain links TRBV27 with TRBJ1-5, with TRBD1 matching over 10 bases. Unmatched junction bases numbered 1, after V lost 2 bases and J lost 6 bases. The CDR3 covers 14 residues. Germline V lookup: CDR1 MNHEY, CDR2 SMNVEV (reference sequence). The CDR3 sequence is CASSLDRGLQPQHF. CDR3 in DNA: TGTGCCAGCAGTTTAGACAGGGGGCTTCAGCCCCAGCATTTT.

The gene calls are TRBV6-6 and TRBJ1-6, with D tentatively TRBD1 (5 bases). V gave up 0 bases and J gave up 4 bases, with 7 bases separating them. From germline, CDR1 is MNHNY and CDR2 SVGAGI (reference sequence). The CDR3 loop spans 15 amino acids. CDR3 coding DNA: TGTGCCAGCAGTTACTCACAGGTTTATAATTCACCCCTCCACTTT. Protein product: CASSYSQVYNSPLHF.

This clone appeared a single time. The J gene is TRBJ2-3, the V gene TRBV6-6; D may be TRBD2 (6 bases). The V end lost 6 bases, the J end lost 1 base, and 14 bases lay between the germline ends. The germline V gene encodes CDR1 MNHNY and CDR2 SVGAGI (reference sequence). CDR3 size: 15 residues. Here the CDR3 reads CASSLGAGRTDTQYF. CDR3 in DNA: TGTGCCAGCAGCTTGGGTGCGGGGCGCACAGATACGCAGTATTTT.

The sample holds one count of this clone. V usage is TRBV10-3 and J usage is TRBJ2-1; D may be TRBD1 (6 bases). V lost 3 bases and J lost 8, with 17 bases in between. The V gene's germline CDR1 is ENHRY and CDR2 SYGVKD. The CDR3 has 15 residues. CDR3 protein: CAISDEGVGLDEQFF. As DNA, the CDR3 is TGTGCCATCAGTGACGAGGGGGTGGGCCTCGATGAGCAGTTCTTC.

The genes are TRBV13 and TRBJ2-1; 8 bases line up with TRBD2. From germline, CDR1 is PRHDT and CDR2 FYEKMQ (reference sequence). This CDR3 has 16 residues. With 4 bases clipped from V and 0 bases from J, the junction kept 5 bases outside the gene matches. The CDR3 is CASSSLAGSSYNEQFF. For the CDR3, the DNA is TGTGCCAGCAGCTCGTTAGCGGGGAGCTCCTACAATGAGCAGTTCTTC. Full variable domain (missing parts from reference TRBV13 and TRBJ2-1): AAGVIQSPRHLIKEKRETATLKCYPIPRHDTVYWYQQGPGQDPQFLISFYEKMQSDKGSIPDRFSAQQFSDYHSELNMSSLELGDSALYFCASSSLAGSSYNEQFFGPGTRLTVL.

The chain uses TRBV7-9 and TRBJ1-1, with a possible D match to TRBD1 (5 bases). CDR1 is SEHNR and CDR2 is FQNEAQ in the germline V gene (reference sequence). This CDR3 contains 14 residues. Trimming cost V 5 bases and J 3 bases, with 13 bases left between them. The CDR3 protein is CASSPGGSDTEAFF. CDR3 DNA sequence: TGTGCCAGCAGCCCCGGGGGGTCGGACACTGAAGCTTTCTTT.

The rearrangement joins TRBV6-1 to TRBJ1-5; TRBD1 matches at 7 bases. There are 17 residues in the CDR3. The germline V gene encodes CDR1 MNHNS and CDR2 SASEGT. Trimming took 6 bases from V and 0 from J; bases not matched to a gene: 11. This CDR3 reads CASREPGQHYSNQPQHF. As DNA, the CDR3 is TGTGCCAGCAGGGAACCGGGACAGCACTATAGCAATCAGCCCCAGCATTTT.

This sequence joins TRBV6-1 and TRBJ1-5; TRBD1 might be the D (5 bases). The CDR3 has 18 residues. Germline assignment: CDR1 MNHNS and CDR2 SASEGT. Trimming took off 2 bases at V and 0 bases at J, with 17 bases between the two ends. The CDR3 DNA reads TGTGCCAGCAGTGAAATCGGGGGAGGGGTTCCTAGCAATCAGCCCCAGCATTTT. The encoded protein is CASSEIGGGVPSNQPQHF.